These 3 T cell receptor beta chains share one sample of origin, sequenced in a study of metastatic and nonmetastatic thyroid tumors. Each patient went into thyroid surgery without having received any treatment. TCRdb re-clonotyped the PCR reads through MiXCR. The profile shows tens of thousands of clones, around a fifth of them singletons. Sequencing was done on a sample of blood. These receptors came from a female donor with papillary thyroid cancer or a benign thyroid nodule (not recorded which). Some clones in this sample may be carry-over from other donors' samples.

This clone was picked up many times. The chain has TRBV14 and TRBJ2-2; D call uncertain. V shed 1 base and J shed 6 bases, with 3 bases lying between them. Germline loops: CDR1 SGHDN, CDR2 FVKESK. The CDR3 has 12 amino acids. Written as DNA, the CDR3 is TGTGCCAGCAGCCAAGCAGCCGGGGAGCTGTTTTTT. This codes for CASSQAAGELFF.

This clone was detected only once. The chain uses TRBV2 and TRBJ1-2; no clear D. Trimming took off 9 bases at V and 10 bases at J, with 21 bases between the two ends. The germline V gene encodes CDR1 SNHLY and CDR2 FYNNEI. CDR3 length equals 13 residues. DNA of the CDR3: TGTGCCAGTACAGCCGGAGCTAACTATTTCTACACCTTC. Protein: CASTAGANYFYTF.

In regard to this clone: The junction differs from germline at one of its ends, possibly a read error. The V call is TRBV11-3, the J call TRBJ2-2; tentative D call: TRBD2 (5 bases). This CDR3 is 11 amino acids long. CDR1 and CDR2 from the germline V gene are SGHNT and YENEEA. CDR3 residues: CASGVTGDVCF. In DNA form, the CDR3 reads TGTGCCAGCGGGGTAACCGGGGATGTGTGTTTT.